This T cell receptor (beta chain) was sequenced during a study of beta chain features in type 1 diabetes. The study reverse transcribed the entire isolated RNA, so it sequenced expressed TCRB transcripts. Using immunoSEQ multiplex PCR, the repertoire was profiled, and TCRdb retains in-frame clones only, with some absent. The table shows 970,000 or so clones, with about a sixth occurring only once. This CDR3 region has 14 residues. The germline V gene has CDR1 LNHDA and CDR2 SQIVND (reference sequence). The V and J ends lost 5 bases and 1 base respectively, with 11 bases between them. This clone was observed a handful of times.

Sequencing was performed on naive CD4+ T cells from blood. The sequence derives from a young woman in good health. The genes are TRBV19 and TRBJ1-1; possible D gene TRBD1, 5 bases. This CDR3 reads CASSLRTGNTEAFF. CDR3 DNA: TGTGCCAGTAGTCTCCGCACAGGGAACACTGAAGCTTTCTTT.